The sample holds a few counts of the clone carrying this T cell receptor beta chain. The use of a sample-barcoded 5' primer and a J-beta primer mix characterized a second PCR of roughly 6 to 11 cycles. Each CDR3 protein is one row after TCRdb ran MiXCR on the 5' RACE reads. This table has about 730,000 distinct CDR3 sequences, about 42% appearing once. The data stem from a study of blood T cells in healthy people across ages. Material: blood. The clonotype originates from a woman aged 55-75 years in good health.

The CDR3 sequence is CASSPGTSGRRYEQYF. The CDR3 region has the DNA TGTGCCAGCTCACCAGGGACTAGCGGGAGGAGATACGAGCAGTACTTC. The chain combines TRBV18 with TRBJ2-7; 15 bases are a match to TRBD2. The CDR3 is 16 residues long. J lost 4 bases, V lost 2 bases, and 3 bases had no gene match. Germline values: CDR1 KGHSH, CDR2 LQKENI.